This T cell receptor beta chain stems from a study of beta chain features in type 1 diabetes. Study-wide results and limits: All four CD4+ subsets from Type 1 diabetes patients carried moderately but significantly shorter TCRB CDR3s. Type 1 diabetes patients had VDJ junctions that carried fewer insertions and more deletions. Within the patient group, naive, central memory and Treg TCRB repertoires appeared more similar to each other than within healthy donors.

The V end lost 5 bases, the J end lost 2 bases, and 12 bases lay between the germline ends. Germline assignment: CDR1 MNHEY and CDR2 SVGAGI. This CDR3 has 14 amino acids. This clone was seen only a few times. As yet, its antigen is unknown. As every portion of the isolated RNA was reverse transcribed, the sequencing read expressed TCRB transcripts. Sequencing of naive, central memory and regulatory T cell samples gave an average of around 3.8 million reads. Only in-frame clones appear in the TCRdb table, and some are missing; sequencing was by immunoSEQ multiplex PCR. The profile shows about 360,000 clones, over 10% of them singletons.

Sequencing was performed on naive CD4+ T cells from blood. The chain has TRBV6-5 and TRBJ1-2, with D uncertain. The sequence came from a man between 18 and 29 years old in good health. The DNA of the CDR3 is TGTGCCAGCAGTAGAAAAAGCATAAACTATGGCTACACCTTC. Encoded protein: CASSRKSINYGYTF.